The 30 T cell receptor beta chains below come from one sample, sequenced in a study of shared clonotypes between healthy human individuals. Measured with immunoSEQ multiplex PCR; TCRdb has only the in-frame clones, and not every one. The table has millions of clones, over 85% seen once; the top ten hold approximately 0.13%. Material: naive CD4+ T cells sorted from blood. Subset denoted: CD45RA+ positively selected. Receptors were obtained from a man aged 18-30 years in good health.

V is TRBV11-2 and J is TRBJ1-1; D unclear. The CDR3 extends over 12 amino acids. The V and J ends lost 1 base and 11 bases respectively, with 11 bases between them. Germline lookup yields CDR1 SGHAT and CDR2 FQNNGV. The CDR3 nucleotides are TGTGCCAGCAGCTTAGTTGGGTCTATTGCTTTCTTT. This translates into CASSLVGSIAFF.

The chain uses TRBV5-1 and TRBJ2-5; 11 bases map to TRBD2. Germline CDR1 is SGHRS and CDR2 is YFSETQ. Trimming took 4 bases from V and 5 from J; bases not matched to a gene: 10. CDR3 length: 16 residues. The CDR3 sequence is CASSTTSGSTSETQYF. CDR3 in DNA: TGCGCCAGCAGCACTACTAGCGGGAGTACTTCGGAGACCCAGTACTTC.

The genes are TRBV4-3 and TRBJ2-3; 11 bases line up with TRBD2. V lost 5 bases to trimming and J lost 0 bases; unmatched junction nucleotides: 10. This CDR3 spans 18 amino acids. Germline CDR1 is LGHNA and CDR2 is YSLEER. The CDR3 region has the DNA TGCGCCAGCAGCGAACTAGCGGGAGTGTTGGGGAGCACAGATACGCAGTATTTT. Translation: CASSELAGVLGSTDTQYF.

V gene TRBV28 combines with J gene TRBJ2-2; no clear D. Germline assignment: CDR1 MDHEN and CDR2 SYDVKM. With 6 bases removed from V and 6 bases from J, the gap between germline ends came to 8 bases. The CDR3 covers 12 residues. The CDR3 DNA is TGTGCCAGCAGAACTGTTGCCGGGGAGCTGTTTTTT. It translates to CASRTVAGELFF.

This rearrangement joins TRBV9 to TRBJ2-2; perhaps TRBD2 as D (5 bases). Germline V lookup: CDR1 SGDLS, CDR2 YYNGEE. The CDR3 is 15 residues long. V lost 0 bases and J 2 bases, leaving 8 bases between the germline ends. The CDR3 protein is CASSVGEINTGELFF. In nucleotides, the CDR3 is TGTGCCAGCAGCGTAGGGGAGATCAACACCGGGGAGCTGTTTTTT.

This clone was detected only once. This chain joins TRBV5-1 and TRBJ1-2; D not resolved. Germline V gene lookup returns CDR1 SGHRS and CDR2 YFSETQ. V was clipped by 4 bases and J by 0 bases, with 10 bases between them. This CDR3 comprises 14 residues. The CDR3 spells CASSLVGANYGYTF. The CDR3 DNA sequence: TGCGCCAGCAGCCTCGTCGGAGCTAACTATGGCTACACCTTC.

Turning to this clone: This specimen includes other DNA sequences encoding the same CDR3. This sequence joins TRBV6-5 and TRBJ1-1; D is uncertain. The CDR3 covers 13 residues. The ends were cut back, 6 bases at V and 1 base at J, with 9 bases in the middle. Germline V gene lookup returns CDR1 MNHEY and CDR2 SVGAGI. CDR3 region: CASSSTENTEAFF. The CDR3 nucleotides read TGTGCCAGCAGCAGTACAGAGAACACTGAAGCTTTCTTT.

V gene TRBV5-1 combines with J gene TRBJ1-4; D remains ambiguous. V was clipped by 4 bases and J by 3 bases, with 13 bases between them. From germline, CDR1 is SGHRS and CDR2 YFSETQ. CDR3 length: 15 residues. In DNA form, the CDR3 reads TGCGCCAGCAGCCCCGGCGGGCCCTCTAATGAAAAACTGTTTTTT. Protein: CASSPGGPSNEKLFF.

V is TRBV7-6 and J is TRBJ2-1, with 12 nucleotides matching TRBD2. With V trimmed by 5 bases and J by 12 bases, 11 bases remained unmatched. Germline V gives CDR1 SGHVS, CDR2 FNYEAQ. The CDR3 runs to 15 residues. CDR3 amino acids: CASSLGLAGINGQFF. The CDR3 DNA is TGTGCCAGCAGCCTCGGACTAGCGGGGATAAACGGGCAGTTCTTC.

The rearrangement links TRBV7-2 to TRBJ2-2; 11 bases are shared with TRBD2. J was trimmed by 0 bases and V by 2 bases; bases with no gene match: 8. The CDR3 sequence is 19 residues long. CDR1 SGHTA and CDR2 FQGNSA come from the germline V gene. As DNA, the CDR3 is TGTGCCAGCAGCTTAATGCATAGACTAGCGGGAACGAACACCGGGGAGCTGTTTTTT. It yields the protein CASSLMHRLAGTNTGELFF.

The chain has TRBV10-2 and TRBJ2-7, with 7 bases aligning to TRBD1. The germline V gene has CDR1 WSHSY and CDR2 SAAADI. The CDR3 extends over 13 amino acids. Trimming cost V 4 bases and J 4 bases; bases outside gene matches: 4. Written as DNA, the CDR3 is TGCGCCAGCAGTGCGGACAGGTGGTACGAGCAGTACTTC. Encoded protein: CASSADRWYEQYF.

The chain employs TRBV30 and TRBJ1-6; D call uncertain. Between the trimmed V and J ends, which lost 4 bases and 7 bases, there was a span of 8 bases. The CDR3 is 12 residues long. Germline V lookup: CDR1 GTSNPN, CDR2 SVGIG (reference sequence). The CDR3 region has the DNA TGTGCCTGGACCAGAGTAAATTCACCCCTCCACTTT. The encoded protein is CAWTRVNSPLHF.

Turning to this clone: The sample carries other DNA sequences with the same CDR3. The V call is TRBV29-1, the J call TRBJ2-1, with 9 bases identical to TRBD2. Germline V lookup: CDR1 SQVTM, CDR2 ANQGSEA. The CDR3 has 13 residues. V lost 4 bases to trimming and J lost 4 bases; unmatched junction nucleotides: 2. CDR3 nucleotide sequence: TGCAGCGTTGGTAGCGGGGGATACAATGAGCAGTTCTTC. Translated, it gives CSVGSGGYNEQFF.

The DNA for the CDR3 is TGCGCCAGCAGCCAAGATGCCTTTGGGGCCGGGCAGCCCCAGCATTTT. Translated: CASSQDAFGAGQPQHF. This chain connects TRBV4-3 to TRBJ1-5; D is perhaps TRBD1 (5 bases). This CDR3 spans 16 amino acids. Trimming removed 0 bases at V and 7 bases at J, with 16 bases between. Germline V gene sequence: CDR1 LGHNA, CDR2 YSLEER.

The chain has TRBV7-2 and TRBJ2-7; either TRBD1 or TRBD2 may fit D (5 bases each). V lost 3 bases, J lost 2 bases, and 14 bases lay in between. The CDR3 is 15 residues long. Germline V lookup: CDR1 SGHTA, CDR2 FQGNSA. The CDR3 DNA reads as TGTGCCAGCAGCTTCGGGGCGGACGGCCCCTACGAGCAGTACTTC. Translating it yields CASSFGADGPYEQYF.

The rearrangement links TRBV6-4 to TRBJ1-6; D unresolved. CDR1 and CDR2 (germline): MRHNA, SNTAGT. CDR3 length: 12 residues. Trimming left V 8 bases short and J 5 bases short, with 7 bases between. DNA of the CDR3: TGTGCCAGCCCCCCGGATAATTCACCCCTCCACTTT. It yields the protein CASPPDNSPLHF.

The rearrangement uses TRBV12-5 and TRBJ2-1, with a possible D match to TRBD2 (5 bases). The CDR3 loop spans 20 amino acids. CDR1 and CDR2 from the germline V gene are LGHNT and FRNRAP. V dropped 3 bases and J dropped 0 bases, with 24 bases sitting between them. In DNA, the CDR3 is TGTGCTAGTGGTTTATTGCCGGAACACGGGGTCCCAAGCTCCTACAATGAGCAGTTCTTC. It encodes CASGLLPEHGVPSSYNEQFF.

This chain joins TRBV9 and TRBJ2-5; 13 nucleotides agree with TRBD2. The CDR3 consists of 17 residues. V lost 2 bases and J lost 5; bases outside the gene matches: 9. CDR1 is SGDLS and CDR2 is YYNGEE in the germline V gene. The CDR3 is CASSVNSGLAGSETQYF. The CDR3 nucleotides are TGTGCCAGCAGCGTCAACTCGGGACTAGCGGGATCGGAGACCCAGTACTTC.

Remarks on this clone: This may arise from a read error, as a much more abundant clone is one base away. Other DNA sequences in this sample translate to the same CDR3. This rearrangement joins TRBV18 to TRBJ1-2; 7 nucleotides match TRBD1. J gave up 2 bases and V 5 bases, and 2 bases lay outside the gene matches. The CDR3 is 13 amino acids. Germline V gene lookup returns CDR1 KGHSH and CDR2 LQKENI. The chain's CDR3 is CASSAGQNYGYTF. The CDR3 DNA is TGTGCCAGCTCAGCGGGACAGAACTATGGCTACACCTTC. Filled out from reference TRBV18 and TRBJ1-2, the complete variable domain reads NAGVMQNPRHLVRRRGQEARLRCSPMKGHSHVYWYRQLPEEGLKFMVYLQKENIIDESGMPKERFSAEFPKEGPSILRIQQVVRGDSAAYFCASSAGQNYGYTFGSGTRLTVV.

This chain joins TRBV10-3 and TRBJ2-5; 12 nucleotides match TRBD2. After removal of 6 bases from V and 3 bases from J, the junction contained 5 bases not matched to a gene. The V gene's germline CDR1 is ENHRY and CDR2 SYGVKD. This CDR3 spans 15 amino acids. CDR3 sequence (DNA): TGTGCCATCAGGACTAGCGGGGGTCCTGAAGAGACCCAGTACTTC. This gives the protein CAIRTSGGPEETQYF.

The chain joins TRBV4-1 to TRBJ2-7; the D gene is possibly TRBD1 (6 bases). Germline V CDR1 and CDR2: MGHRA, YSYEKL. V was trimmed by 0 bases and J by 4 bases, leaving 13 bases between them. This CDR3 is 15 amino acids long. DNA for the CDR3: TGCGCCAGCAGCCAAGAGGCAGGACAGTTTTACGAGCAGTACTTC. Translation gives CASSQEAGQFYEQYF.

The chain links TRBV7-2 to TRBJ1-2; 9 bases match TRBD1. The CDR3 contains 15 residues. Germline CDR1 is SGHTA and CDR2 is FQGNSA. V lost 4 bases to trimming and J lost 4 bases; unmatched junction nucleotides: 7. CDR3 sequence reads: CASSSRDREGYGYTF. The CDR3 DNA reads as TGTGCCAGCAGCTCCCGGGACAGGGAGGGCTATGGCTACACCTTC. Filled out from reference TRBV7-2 and TRBJ1-2, the complete variable domain reads GAGVSQSPSNKVTEKGKDVELRCDPISGHTALYWYRQSLGQGLEFLIYFQGNSAPDKSGLPSDRFSAERTGGSVSTLTIQRTQQEDSAVYLCASSSRDREGYGYTFGSGTRLTVV.

The CDR3 DNA is TGTGCCATCAGAGGCGCGTCAAGCAATCAGCCCCAGCATTTT. Translation: CAIRGASSNQPQHF. The chain combines TRBV10-3 with TRBJ1-5; D gene ambiguous. Trimming removed 6 bases from V and 1 base from J, with 10 bases in between. CDR1 and CDR2 (germline): ENHRY, SYGVKD. The CDR3 is 14 residues long.

The chain recombines TRBV5-4 with TRBJ1-2; 9 nucleotides match TRBD1. Trimming cost V 0 bases and J 2 bases; bases outside gene matches: 8. Looked up from germline, CDR1 is SGHNT and CDR2 is YYREEE (reference sequence). This CDR3 contains 17 residues. The CDR3 nucleotides read TGTGCCAGCAGCTTGGATACCTCCGGGACAGGGAACTATGGCTACACCTTC. Amino acid sequence: CASSLDTSGTGNYGYTF.

On this clone itself: A much larger clone is a single base away; this may be a read error. This CDR3 fails to terminate in the conserved phenylalanine or tryptophan, so it likely reflects a read error. The J gene is TRBJ1-3, the V gene TRBV6-5; possibly TRBD1 for D (6 bases). Germline V CDR1 and CDR2: MNHEY, SVGAGI. The V gene lost 7 bases and the J gene lost 4 bases, with 14 bases spanning the gap. This CDR3 contains 14 residues. The CDR3 region has the DNA TGTGCCAGCAATTTGGGGGGCTCAGGAAACACCATATATCTT. It yields the protein CASNLGGSGNTIYL.

This clone was seen once. The V call is TRBV7-2, the J call TRBJ2-7; D gene uncertain. Germline assignment: CDR1 SGHTA and CDR2 FQGNSA. The CDR3 runs to 18 residues. With 2 bases removed from V and 1 base from J, the gap between germline ends came to 21 bases. In nucleotides, the CDR3 is TGTGCCAGCAGCTTACGCGGCACTCGCATGGGTTTTTCCTACGAGCAGTACTTC. It codes for CASSLRGTRMGFSYEQYF.

The genes are TRBV28 and TRBJ2-4, with TRBD1 identical over 10 bases. Germline assignment: CDR1 MDHEN and CDR2 SYDVKM. J lost 0 bases, V lost 5 bases, and 4 bases had no gene match. This CDR3 has 16 amino acids. As DNA, the CDR3 is TGTGCCAGCAGTAGAGACAGGGGGCTAGCCAAAAACATTCAGTACTTC. Protein: CASSRDRGLAKNIQYF.

The chain has TRBV9 and TRBJ1-1, with D perhaps matching TRBD1 (5 bases). The V gene's germline CDR1 is SGDLS and CDR2 YYNGEE. The CDR3 is made up of 16 amino acids. Trimming cost V 0 bases and J 6 bases, with 18 bases left between them. This chain's CDR3 is CASSVDGAERWSEAFF. CDR3 DNA sequence: TGTGCCAGCAGCGTAGACGGGGCCGAACGGTGGTCTGAAGCTTTCTTT.

The genes are TRBV10-2 and TRBJ1-1; the D gene is possibly TRBD1 (6 bases). Germline V CDR1 and CDR2: WSHSY, SAAADI. The V end was cut by 6 bases, the J end by 4 bases, with 15 bases between. The length of the CDR3 is 14 residues. CDR3 coding DNA: TGCGCCAGCAGGAGGGGGTCTATAAGCACTGAAGCTTTCTTT. As protein: CASRRGSISTEAFF.

The chain uses TRBV5-1 and TRBJ2-2; D not certain. The CDR3 contains 14 residues. The V and J ends lost 5 bases and 0 bases respectively, with 8 bases between them. Germline CDR1 is SGHRS and CDR2 is YFSETQ. CDR3: CASRVGPNTGELFF. The DNA for the CDR3 is TGCGCCAGCAGAGTAGGGCCGAACACCGGGGAGCTGTTTTTT. The full variable domain, rest sourced from reference TRBV5-1 and TRBJ2-2, is KAGVTQTPRYLIKTRGQQVTLSCSPISGHRSVSWYQQTPGQGLQFLFEYFSETQRNKGNFPGRFSGRQFSNSRSEMNVSTLELGDSALYLCASRVGPNTGELFFGEGSRLTVL.